The 16 T cell receptor beta chains below were found in one sample sequenced in a study of blood T cell repertoires in COVID-19. Using immunoSEQ multiplex PCR, the repertoire was profiled, and TCRdb retains in-frame clones only, with some absent. The data contain 180,000 or so clones, more than 80% of them singletons. The sequenced sample was PBMCs or T cells enriched from blood (not recorded which). These receptors all stem from a man aged 40-50 years who had recovered from COVID-19.

The sample holds a few counts of this clone. This chain connects TRBV7-8 to TRBJ2-3; weak D call: TRBD2 (5 bases). V was trimmed by 8 bases and J by 6 bases, leaving 12 bases between them. Germline CDR1 and CDR2: SGHVS and FQNEAQ. The length of the CDR3 is 12 residues. Here the CDR3 DNA reads TGTGCCAGCGGCATGGGAGCGGATACGCAGTATTTT. Amino acid sequence: CASGMGADTQYF.

DNA of the CDR3: TGTGCCAGCAGCGTTTGGGGGGGAGCTAATGAAAAACTGTTTTTT. It encodes CASSVWGGANEKLFF. V is TRBV7-6 and J is TRBJ1-4, with D perhaps matching TRBD1 (5 bases). The CDR3 runs 15 residues. Between the trimmed V and J ends, which lost 5 bases and 3 bases, there was a span of 13 bases. Germline V CDR1 and CDR2: SGHVS, FNYEAQ.

V gene TRBV6-6 combines with J gene TRBJ1-5; tentative D call: TRBD1 (6 bases). CDR1 MNHNY and CDR2 SVGAGI come from the germline V gene (reference sequence). V was shortened by 8 bases and J by 6 bases, with 14 bases between the two germline ends. This CDR3 region has 13 residues. Written as DNA, the CDR3 is TGTGCCAGCGGTCCAGGGGACCTTCAGCCCCAGCATTTT. It is translated as CASGPGDLQPQHF.

This chain uses TRBV5-1 with TRBJ2-7; D might be TRBD2 (6 bases). CDR1 is SGHRS, CDR2 YFSETQ, per germline. The CDR3 sequence is 16 residues long. Trimming took off 4 bases at V and 0 bases at J, with 17 bases between the two ends. DNA for the CDR3: TGCGCCAGCAGCCCCCTCGCGGGACCTACCTCCTACGAGCAGTACTTC. Its protein is CASSPLAGPTSYEQYF.

The chain joins TRBV13 to TRBJ2-5; D might be TRBD2 (6 bases). V gave up 5 bases and J gave up 9 bases, with 13 bases separating them. Germline CDR1 PRHDT, CDR2 FYEKMQ (reference sequence). The CDR3 spans 12 residues. This CDR3 reads CASSLAGTPQYF. DNA for the CDR3: TGTGCCAGCAGCCTAGCCGGGACTCCCCAGTACTTC. The full variable domain, in which reference TRBV13 and TRBJ2-5 provide the parts outside the CDR3, is AAGVIQSPRHLIKEKRETATLKCYPIPRHDTVYWYQQGPGQDPQFLISFYEKMQSDKGSIPDRFSAQQFSDYHSELNMSSLELGDSALYFCASSLAGTPQYFGPGTRLLVL.

The rearrangement joins TRBV27 to TRBJ2-3; D uncertain. The V and J ends lost 4 bases and 1 base respectively, with 6 bases between them. This CDR3 spans 13 amino acids. Germline-derived CDR1 and CDR2 are MNHEY and SMNVEV (reference sequence). The DNA of the CDR3 is TGTGCCAGCAGTTCCTACCGCACAGATACGCAGTATTTT. This sequence encodes CASSSYRTDTQYF.

This rearrangement joins TRBV12-3 or TRBV12-4 to TRBJ1-1, with D maybe TRBD1 (6 bases). V was pared by 5 bases and J by 2 bases, with 9 bases between. The CDR3 is 13 residues long. In DNA, the CDR3 is TGTGCCAGCAGTAACAGGGTCAACACTGAAGCTTTCTTT. Its protein product is CASSNRVNTEAFF.

The genes are TRBV27 and TRBJ2-2; the D gene is possibly TRBD1 (5 bases). Germline assignment: CDR1 MNHEY and CDR2 SMNVEV (reference sequence). V was shortened by 9 bases and J by 2 bases, with 13 bases between the two germline ends. The CDR3 loop spans 14 amino acids. DNA of the CDR3: TGTGCCAGTGGACGGCAGGGCAACACCGGGGAGCTGTTTTTT. This gives the protein CASGRQGNTGELFF.

The chain employs TRBV19 and TRBJ2-3; D might be TRBD1 (6 bases). Germline CDR1 LNHDA, CDR2 SQIVND (reference sequence). CDR3 length: 12 amino acids. Trimming pared 6 bases from V and 6 bases from J, leaving 10 bases between. In nucleotides, the CDR3 is TGTGCCAGTAGACGGACAGATGATACGCAGTATTTT. This gives the protein CASRRTDDTQYF.

The chain couples TRBV29-1 to TRBJ1-2, with a possible D match to TRBD1 (6 bases). Trimming left V 7 bases short and J 0 bases short, with 12 bases between. This CDR3 comprises 13 residues. The germline gives CDR1 SQVTM, CDR2 ANQGSEA. In DNA form, the CDR3 reads TGCAGCGCCCGGACAGACTCTAACTATGGCTACACCTTC. Translating gives CSARTDSNYGYTF.

With regard to this clone: Other DNA sequences in this sample translate to the same CDR3. This sequence joins TRBV18 and TRBJ2-7, with TRBD1 matching 11 bases. Trimming removed 6 bases from V and 6 bases from J; junction bases left unmatched: 4. CDR3 length: 13 residues. Germline CDR1 KGHSH, CDR2 LQKENI. CDR3 sequence (DNA): TGTGCCAGCTCGCCCGGGACAGGGGGCGAGCAGTACTTC. Its protein is CASSPGTGGEQYF. The entire variable domain, with the rest obtained from reference TRBV18 and TRBJ2-7, is as follows: NAGVMQNPRHLVRRRGQEARLRCSPMKGHSHVYWYRQLPEEGLKFMVYLQKENIIDESGMPKERFSAEFPKEGPSILRIQQVVRGDSAAYFCASSPGTGGEQYFGPGTRLTVT.

This chain uses TRBV7-9 with TRBJ1-6, with D perhaps TRBD1 (6 bases). Trimming left V 1 base short and J 8 bases short, with 6 bases between. Germline V gene sequence: CDR1 SEHNR, CDR2 FQNEAQ (reference sequence). The length of the CDR3 is 13 residues. CDR3 loop: CASSLDRDSPLHF. Written as DNA, the CDR3 is TGTGCCAGCAGCTTAGACAGGGATTCACCCCTCCACTTT.

V and J are TRBV6-1 and TRBJ1-2; D uncertain. Germline lookup yields CDR1 MNHNS and CDR2 SASEGT. V lost 2 bases, J lost 9 bases, and 13 bases lay in between. The CDR3 length is 13 residues. CDR3 amino acids: CASSESPVSSYTF. CDR3 DNA: TGTGCCAGCAGTGAAAGCCCTGTATCGAGCTACACCTTC.

The chain combines TRBV9 with TRBJ1-2; TRBD1 matches 8 bases. After removal of 3 bases from V and 4 bases from J, the junction contained 20 bases not matched to a gene. The length of the CDR3 is 19 residues. Germline assignment: CDR1 SGDLS and CDR2 YYNGEE. The CDR3 DNA follows: TGTGCCAGCAGCGCCAGCCCGGACAGGGCGGAGAGGAAGCCCTATGGCTACACCTTC. Protein: CASSASPDRAERKPYGYTF.

A single count supports this clone. This chain uses TRBV28 with TRBJ2-2; 10 bases fit TRBD2. V lost 6 bases and J lost 5; bases outside the gene matches: 6. The germline CDR1 and CDR2 sequences are MDHEN and SYDVKM. The CDR3 runs 15 residues. The CDR3 DNA reads TGTGCCAGCAGACCCAGCGGGAGGGAAACCGGGGAGCTGTTTTTT. Protein: CASRPSGRETGELFF.

In its sample, this clone was seen a few times. This specimen includes other DNA sequences encoding the same CDR3. J is TRBJ1-5 and V is TRBV6-4; D may be TRBD1 (5 bases). This CDR3 region has 13 residues. Germline CDR1 is MRHNA and CDR2 is SNTAGT. Trimming stripped 6 bases from V and 3 bases from J, with 9 bases between. CDR3 bases: TGTGCCAGCAGCCCAGGGCCCAATCAGCCCCAGCATTTT. Its protein product is CASSPGPNQPQHF.